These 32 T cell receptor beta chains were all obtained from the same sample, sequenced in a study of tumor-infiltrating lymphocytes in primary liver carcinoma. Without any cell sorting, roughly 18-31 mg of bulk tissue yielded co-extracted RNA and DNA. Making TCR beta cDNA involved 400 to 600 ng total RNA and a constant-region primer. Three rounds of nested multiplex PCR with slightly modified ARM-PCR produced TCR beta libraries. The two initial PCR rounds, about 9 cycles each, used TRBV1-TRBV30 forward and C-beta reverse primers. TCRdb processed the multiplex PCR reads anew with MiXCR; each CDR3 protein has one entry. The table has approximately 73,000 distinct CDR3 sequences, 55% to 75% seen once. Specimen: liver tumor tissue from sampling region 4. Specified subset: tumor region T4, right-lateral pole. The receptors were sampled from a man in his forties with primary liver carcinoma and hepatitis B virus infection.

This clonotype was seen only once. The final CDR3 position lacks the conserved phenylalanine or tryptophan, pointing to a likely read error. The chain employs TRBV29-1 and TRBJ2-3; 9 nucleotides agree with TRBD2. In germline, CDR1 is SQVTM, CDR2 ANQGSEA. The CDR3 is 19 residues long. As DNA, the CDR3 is TGCAACGTTGAAACTCATTGGGGCGGGGGGGGGTTTAGCACAGATACGCAGTATTCT. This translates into CNVETHWGGGGFSTDTQYS.

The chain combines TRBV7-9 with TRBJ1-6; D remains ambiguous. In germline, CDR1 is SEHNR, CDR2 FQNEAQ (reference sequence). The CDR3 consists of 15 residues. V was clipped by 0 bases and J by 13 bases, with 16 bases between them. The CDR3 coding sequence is TGTGCCAGCAGCTTAGCCACAAGGTTTCGATCGCCCCTCCACTTT. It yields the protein CASSLATRFRSPLHF. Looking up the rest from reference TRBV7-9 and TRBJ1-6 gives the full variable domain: DTGVSQNPRHKITKRGQNVTFRCDPISEHNRLYWYRQTLGQGPEFLTYFQNEAQLEKSRLLSDRFSAERPKGSFSTLEIQRTEQGDSAMYLCASSLATRFRSPLHFGNGTRLTVT.

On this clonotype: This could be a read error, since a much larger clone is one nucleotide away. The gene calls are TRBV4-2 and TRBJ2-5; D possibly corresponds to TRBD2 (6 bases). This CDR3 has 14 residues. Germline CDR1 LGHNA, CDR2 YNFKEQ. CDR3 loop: CASSHGSGIETRYF. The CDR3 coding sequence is TGTGCCAGCAGCCATGGTAGCGGCATAGAGACCCGGTACTTC.

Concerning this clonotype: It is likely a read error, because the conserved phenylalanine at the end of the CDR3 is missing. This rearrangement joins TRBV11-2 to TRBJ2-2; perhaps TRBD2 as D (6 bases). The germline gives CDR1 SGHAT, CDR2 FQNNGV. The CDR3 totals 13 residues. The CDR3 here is CASNFGWPGGLFS. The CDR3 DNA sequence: TGTGCCAGCAACTTCGGCTGGCCCGGGGGGCTGTTTTCT.

In nucleotides, the CDR3 is TGTGCCAGCAGTTTAGCGGGAGGGCCTAGAGAGTATGGGCAGTTCTTC. It is translated as CASSLAGGPREYGQFF. The V call is TRBV12-3 or TRBV12-4, the J call TRBJ2-1, with 7 positions matching TRBD2. The CDR3 is made up of 16 amino acids. After removal of 0 bases from V and 12 bases from J, the junction contained 14 bases not matched to a gene.

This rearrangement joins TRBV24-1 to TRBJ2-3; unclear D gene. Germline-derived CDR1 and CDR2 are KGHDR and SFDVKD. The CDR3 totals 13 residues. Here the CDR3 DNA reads TGTGCTACGAGTGCTCAGGGCACAGATACGCAGTATTTT. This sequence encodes CATSAQGTDTQYF.

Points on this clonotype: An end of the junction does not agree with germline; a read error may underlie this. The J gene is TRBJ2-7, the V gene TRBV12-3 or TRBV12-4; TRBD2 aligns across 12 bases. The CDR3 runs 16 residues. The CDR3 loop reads CASEPGLAGNYYERYF. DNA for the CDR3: TGTGCCAGCGAACCGGGACTAGCGGGCAACTACTACGAGCGGTACTTC.

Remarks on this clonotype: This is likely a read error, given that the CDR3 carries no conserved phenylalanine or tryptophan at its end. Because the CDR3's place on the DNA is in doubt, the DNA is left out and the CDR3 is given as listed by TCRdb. CDR3 residues: CASNLAGTKEYS. The genes are TRBV11-1 and TRBJ2-7; whether TRBD1, the table's D call, matches the DNA was not checked. In germline, CDR1 is SGHAT, CDR2 FQDESV (reference sequence). The CDR3 comprises 12 residues, both ends counted.

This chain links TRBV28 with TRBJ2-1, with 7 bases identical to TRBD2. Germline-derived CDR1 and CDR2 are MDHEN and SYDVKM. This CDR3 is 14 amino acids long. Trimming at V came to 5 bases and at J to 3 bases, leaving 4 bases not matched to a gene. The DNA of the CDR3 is TGTGCCAGCAGTCACCGGGACTACTACAATGAGCAGTTCTTC. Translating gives CASSHRDYYNEQFF.

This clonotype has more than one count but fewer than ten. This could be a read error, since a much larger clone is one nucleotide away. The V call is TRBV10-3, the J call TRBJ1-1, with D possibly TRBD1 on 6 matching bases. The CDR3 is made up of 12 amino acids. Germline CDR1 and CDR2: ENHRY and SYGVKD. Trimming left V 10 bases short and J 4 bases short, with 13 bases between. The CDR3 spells CATTGGPTEAFF. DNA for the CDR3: TGTGCCACGACTGGGGGGCCCACTGAAGCTTTCTTT.

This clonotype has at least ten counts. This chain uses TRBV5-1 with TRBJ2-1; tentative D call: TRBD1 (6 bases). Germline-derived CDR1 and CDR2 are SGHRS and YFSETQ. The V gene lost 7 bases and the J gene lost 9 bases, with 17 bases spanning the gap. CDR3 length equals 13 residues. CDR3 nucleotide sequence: TGCGCCAGCTCTGGGGGCGAAAGGGGTGAGCAGTTCTTC. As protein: CASSGGERGEQFF. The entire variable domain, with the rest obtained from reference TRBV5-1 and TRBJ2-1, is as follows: KAGVTQTPRYLIKTRGQQVTLSCSPISGHRSVSWYQQTPGQGLQFLFEYFSETQRNKGNFPGRFSGRQFSNSRSEMNVSTLELGDSALYLCASSGGERGEQFFGPGTRLTVL.

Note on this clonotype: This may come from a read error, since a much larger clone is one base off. The CDR3 nucleotides read TGTGCCAGCAGCTTAGGGGGTGGGGGGATAGGGCTCAATGAGCAGTTCTTC. Residues: CASSLGGGGIGLNEQFF. The chain joins TRBV7-8 to TRBJ2-1; TRBD2 might be the D (6 bases). The V end lost 1 base, the J end lost 6 bases, and 19 bases lay between the germline ends. Germline V gene data show CDR1 as SGHVS and CDR2 as FQNEAQ. The CDR3 has 17 amino acids.

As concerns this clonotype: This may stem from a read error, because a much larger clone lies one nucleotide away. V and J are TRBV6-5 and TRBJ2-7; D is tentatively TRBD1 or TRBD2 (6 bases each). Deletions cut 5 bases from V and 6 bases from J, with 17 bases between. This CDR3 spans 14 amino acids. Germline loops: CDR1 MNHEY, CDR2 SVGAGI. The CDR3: CASSPWGDIREQYF. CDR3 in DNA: TGTGCCAGCAGTCCCTGGGGGGACATCCGCGAGCAGTACTTC.

DNA of the CDR3: TGCAGGACCCGGAGAGGAAACACAGATACGCAGTATTTT. Its translation: CRTRRGNTDTQYF. The chain combines TRBV29-1 with TRBJ2-3; D is ambiguous. The germline V gene has CDR1 SQVTM and CDR2 ANQGSEA. The CDR3 runs 13 residues.

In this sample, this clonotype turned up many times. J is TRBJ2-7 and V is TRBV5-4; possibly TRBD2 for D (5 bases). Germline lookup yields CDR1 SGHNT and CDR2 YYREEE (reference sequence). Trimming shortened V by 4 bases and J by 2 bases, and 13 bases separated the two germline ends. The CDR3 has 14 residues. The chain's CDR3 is CASSPRAGTYEQYF. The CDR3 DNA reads TGTGCCAGCAGCCCGAGGGCAGGAACCTACGAGCAGTACTTC.

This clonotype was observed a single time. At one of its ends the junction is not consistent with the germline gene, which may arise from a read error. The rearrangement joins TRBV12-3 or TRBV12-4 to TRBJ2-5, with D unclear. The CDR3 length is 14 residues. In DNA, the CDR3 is TGTGCTAGCAGTTTAGGTCACCAGATAGAGACCCAGTACTTC. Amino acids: CASSLGHQIETQYF.

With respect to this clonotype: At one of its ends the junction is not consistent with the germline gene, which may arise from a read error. CDR3 bases: TGTGCCAACAGCTTTGATCTGGACAGGGTCGGCACCGGGGAGCTGTTGTTT. Translating it yields CANSFDLDRVGTGELLF. The V gene is TRBV11-2, the J gene TRBJ2-2; 8 nucleotides agree with TRBD1. Germline loops: CDR1 SGHAT, CDR2 FQNNGV. This CDR3 has 17 amino acids.

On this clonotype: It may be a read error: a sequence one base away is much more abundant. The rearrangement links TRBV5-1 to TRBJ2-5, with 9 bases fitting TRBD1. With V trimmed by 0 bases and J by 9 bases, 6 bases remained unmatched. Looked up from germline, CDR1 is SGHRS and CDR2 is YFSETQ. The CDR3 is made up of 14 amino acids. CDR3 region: CASSLDRGREAQYF. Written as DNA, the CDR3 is TGCGCCAGCAGCTTGGACAGGGGGCGTGAGGCCCAGTACTTC.

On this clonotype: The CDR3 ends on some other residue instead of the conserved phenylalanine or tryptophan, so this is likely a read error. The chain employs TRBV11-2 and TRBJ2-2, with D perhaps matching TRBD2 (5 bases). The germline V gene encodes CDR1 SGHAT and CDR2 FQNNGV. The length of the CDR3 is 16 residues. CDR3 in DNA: TGTGCCAGCAGCTTAGAACCGACATGGATCACCGGGGAACTGTTTTCT. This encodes CASSLEPTWITGELFS.

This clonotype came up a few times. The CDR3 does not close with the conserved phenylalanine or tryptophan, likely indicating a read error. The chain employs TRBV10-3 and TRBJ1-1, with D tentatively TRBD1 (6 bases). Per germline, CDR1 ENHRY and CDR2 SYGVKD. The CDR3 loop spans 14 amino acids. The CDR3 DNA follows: TGCGCCATCAGTGAGGACAGAGGGAACACTGAAGCTTTCCTT. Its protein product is CAISEDRGNTEAFL.

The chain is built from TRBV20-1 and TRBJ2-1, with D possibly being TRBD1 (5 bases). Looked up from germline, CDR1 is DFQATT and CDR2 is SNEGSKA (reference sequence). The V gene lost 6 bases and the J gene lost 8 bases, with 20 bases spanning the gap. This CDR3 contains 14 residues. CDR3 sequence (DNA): TGCAGTGCGTGGGGCGACGAGGTCTGCCATGAGCAGTTCTTC. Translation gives CSAWGDEVCHEQFF.

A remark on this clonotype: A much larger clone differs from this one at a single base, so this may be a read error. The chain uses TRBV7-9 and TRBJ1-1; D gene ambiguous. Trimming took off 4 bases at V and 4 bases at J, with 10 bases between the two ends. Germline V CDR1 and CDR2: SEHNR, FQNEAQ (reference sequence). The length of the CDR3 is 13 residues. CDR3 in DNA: TGTGCCAGCAGCTCGGAACAGTTCACTGAAGCTTTCTTT. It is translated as CASSSEQFTEAFF.

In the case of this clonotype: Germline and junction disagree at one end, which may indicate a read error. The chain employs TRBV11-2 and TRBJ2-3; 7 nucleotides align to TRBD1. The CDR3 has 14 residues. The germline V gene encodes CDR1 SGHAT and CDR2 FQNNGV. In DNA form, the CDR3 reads TGTCCCAGAAGCTTTCGGGACAGCACAGATACGCAGTGTTTT. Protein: CPRSFRDSTDTQCF.

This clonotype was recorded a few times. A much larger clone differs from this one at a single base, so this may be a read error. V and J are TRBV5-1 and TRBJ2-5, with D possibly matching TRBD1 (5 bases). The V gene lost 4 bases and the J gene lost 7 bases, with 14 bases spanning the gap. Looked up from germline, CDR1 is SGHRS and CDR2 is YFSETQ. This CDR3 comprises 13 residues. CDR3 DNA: TGCGCCAGCAGCCTAGGGGCAGGTGGGACCCAGTACTTC. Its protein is CASSLGAGGTQYF.

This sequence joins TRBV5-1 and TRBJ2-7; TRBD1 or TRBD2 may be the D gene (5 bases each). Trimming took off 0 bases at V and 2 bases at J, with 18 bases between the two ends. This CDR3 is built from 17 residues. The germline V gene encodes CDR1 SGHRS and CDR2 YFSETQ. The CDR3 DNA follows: TGCGCCAGCAGCTTGGGTGAAGGACGGGACGGACCCTACGAGCAGTACTTC. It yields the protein CASSLGEGRDGPYEQYF.

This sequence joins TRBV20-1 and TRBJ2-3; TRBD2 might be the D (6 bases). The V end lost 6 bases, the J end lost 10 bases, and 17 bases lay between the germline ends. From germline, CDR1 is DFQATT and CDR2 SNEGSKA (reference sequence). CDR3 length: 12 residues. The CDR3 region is CSAPSRGEAQYF. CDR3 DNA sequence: TGCAGTGCCCCCTCGCGGGGAGAGGCGCAGTATTTT.

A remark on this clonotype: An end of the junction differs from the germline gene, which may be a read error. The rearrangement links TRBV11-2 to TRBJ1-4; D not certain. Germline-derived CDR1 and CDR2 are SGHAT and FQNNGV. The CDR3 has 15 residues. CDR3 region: CASSLESRPSEKLVF. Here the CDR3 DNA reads TGTGCCAGCAGCTTAGAGAGCAGGCCGAGTGAAAAACTGGTTTTT.

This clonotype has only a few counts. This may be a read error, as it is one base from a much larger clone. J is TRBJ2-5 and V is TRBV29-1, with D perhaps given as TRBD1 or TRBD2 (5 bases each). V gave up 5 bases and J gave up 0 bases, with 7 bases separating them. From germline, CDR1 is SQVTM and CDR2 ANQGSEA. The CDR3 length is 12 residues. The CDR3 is CSVRDHQETQYF. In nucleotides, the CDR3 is TGCAGCGTTCGGGACCACCAAGAGACCCAGTACTTC.

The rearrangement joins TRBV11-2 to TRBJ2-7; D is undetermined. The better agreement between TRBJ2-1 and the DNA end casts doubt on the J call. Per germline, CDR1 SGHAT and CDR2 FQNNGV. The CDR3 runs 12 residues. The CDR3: CVSSPQGREQFF. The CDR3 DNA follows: TGTGTCAGTAGCCCCCAAGGACGGGAGCAGTTCTTC.

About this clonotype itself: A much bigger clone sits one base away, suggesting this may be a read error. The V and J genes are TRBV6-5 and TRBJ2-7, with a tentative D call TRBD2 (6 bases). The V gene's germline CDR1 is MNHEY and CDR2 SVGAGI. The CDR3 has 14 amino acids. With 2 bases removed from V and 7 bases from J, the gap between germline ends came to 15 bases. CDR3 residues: CASSYGGMNGEQYF. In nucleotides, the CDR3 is TGTGCCAGCAGTTACGGCGGGATGAATGGGGAGCAGTACTTC.

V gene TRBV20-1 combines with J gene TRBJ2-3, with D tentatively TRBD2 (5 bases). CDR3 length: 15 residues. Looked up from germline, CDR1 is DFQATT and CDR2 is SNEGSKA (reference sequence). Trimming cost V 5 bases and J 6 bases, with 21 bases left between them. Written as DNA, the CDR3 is TGCAGTGCTGTTGGCCGGGATTATTCGTGGGATACGCAGTATTTT. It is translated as CSAVGRDYSWDTQYF.

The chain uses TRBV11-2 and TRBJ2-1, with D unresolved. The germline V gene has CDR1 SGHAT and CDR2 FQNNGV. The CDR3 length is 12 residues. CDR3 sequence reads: CVTSPEYNEQFF. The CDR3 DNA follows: TGTGTCACCAGCCCGGAATACAATGAGCAGTTCTTC.